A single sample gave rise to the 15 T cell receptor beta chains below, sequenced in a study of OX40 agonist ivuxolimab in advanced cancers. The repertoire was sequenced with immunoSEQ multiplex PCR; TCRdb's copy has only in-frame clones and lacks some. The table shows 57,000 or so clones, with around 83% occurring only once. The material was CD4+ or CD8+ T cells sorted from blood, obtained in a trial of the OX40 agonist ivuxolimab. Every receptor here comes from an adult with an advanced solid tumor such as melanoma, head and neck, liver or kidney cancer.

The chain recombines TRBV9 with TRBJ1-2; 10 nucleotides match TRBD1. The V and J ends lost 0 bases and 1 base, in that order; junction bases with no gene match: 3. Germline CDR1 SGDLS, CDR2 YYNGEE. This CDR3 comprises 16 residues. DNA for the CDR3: TGTGCCAGCAGCGTAGGTAGGACAGGGGGTAACTATGGCTACACCTTC. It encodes CASSVGRTGGNYGYTF.

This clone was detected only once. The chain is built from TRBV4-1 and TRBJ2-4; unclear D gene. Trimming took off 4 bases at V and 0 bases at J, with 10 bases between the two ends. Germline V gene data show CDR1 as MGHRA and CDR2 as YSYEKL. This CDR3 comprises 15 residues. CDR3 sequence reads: CASSLRPLAKNIQYF. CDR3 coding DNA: TGCGCCAGCAGCCTAAGGCCACTAGCCAAAAACATTCAGTACTTC.

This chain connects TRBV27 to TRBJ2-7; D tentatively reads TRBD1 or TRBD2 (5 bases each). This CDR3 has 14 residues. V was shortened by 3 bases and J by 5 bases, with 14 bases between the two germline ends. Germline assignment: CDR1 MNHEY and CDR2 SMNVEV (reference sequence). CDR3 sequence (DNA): TGTGCCAGCAGTTTGAGCGGACAAATCAACGAGCAGTACTTC. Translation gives CASSLSGQINEQYF.

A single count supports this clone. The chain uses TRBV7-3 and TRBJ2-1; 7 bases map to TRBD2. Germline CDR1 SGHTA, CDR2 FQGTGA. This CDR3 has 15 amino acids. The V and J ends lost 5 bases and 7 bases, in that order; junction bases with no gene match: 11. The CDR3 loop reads CASSREASGGNEQFF. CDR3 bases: TGTGCCAGCAGCCGCGAGGCTAGCGGCGGTAATGAGCAGTTCTTC.

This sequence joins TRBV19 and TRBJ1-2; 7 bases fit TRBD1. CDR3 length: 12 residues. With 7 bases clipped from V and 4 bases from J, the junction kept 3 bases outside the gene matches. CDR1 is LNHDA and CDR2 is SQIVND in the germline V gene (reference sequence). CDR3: CASTTGAYGYTF. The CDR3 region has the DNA TGTGCCAGTACCACAGGGGCCTATGGCTACACCTTC. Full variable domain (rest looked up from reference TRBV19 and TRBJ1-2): DGGITQSPKYLFRKEGQNVTLSCEQNLNHDAMYWYRQDPGQGLRLIYYSQIVNDFQKGDIAEGYSVSREKKESFPLTVTSAQKNPTAFYLCASTTGAYGYTFGSGTRLTVV.

CDR3 in DNA: TGTGCCAGCTCACCACCCCCGAGTTACAATGAGCAGTTCTTC. Translated: CASSPPPSYNEQFF. The chain combines TRBV18 with TRBJ2-1; D not certain. Trimming pared 0 bases from V and 4 bases from J, leaving 7 bases between. The CDR3 has 14 residues. Per germline, CDR1 KGHSH and CDR2 LQKENI. Together with reference TRBV18 and TRBJ2-1, the CDR3 gives the full variable domain: NAGVMQNPRHLVRRRGQEARLRCSPMKGHSHVYWYRQLPEEGLKFMVYLQKENIIDESGMPKERFSAEFPKEGPSILRIQQVVRGDSAAYFCASSPPPSYNEQFFGPGTRLTVL.

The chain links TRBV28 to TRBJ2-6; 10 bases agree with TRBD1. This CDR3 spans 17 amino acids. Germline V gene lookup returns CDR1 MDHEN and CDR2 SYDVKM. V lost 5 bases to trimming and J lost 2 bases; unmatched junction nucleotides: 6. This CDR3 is CASSQSGTGAGANVLTF. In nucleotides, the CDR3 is TGTGCCAGCAGTCAATCCGGGACAGGGGCTGGGGCCAACGTCCTGACTTTC.

CDR3: CASSVGTSDQETQYF. DNA for the CDR3: TGTGCCAGCAGCGTAGGGACTAGCGACCAAGAGACCCAGTACTTC. V is TRBV9 and J is TRBJ2-5, with 9 bases aligning to TRBD2. Germline CDR1 and CDR2: SGDLS and YYNGEE. There are 15 residues in the CDR3. The trim removed 0 bases at V and 0 bases at J, leaving 0 bases unmatched.

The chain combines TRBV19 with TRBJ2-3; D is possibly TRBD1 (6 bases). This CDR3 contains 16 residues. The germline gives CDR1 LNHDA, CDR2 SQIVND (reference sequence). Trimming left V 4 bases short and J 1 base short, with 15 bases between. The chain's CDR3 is CASSRGGQSGTDTQYF. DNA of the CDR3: TGTGCCAGTAGTAGGGGCGGACAGTCTGGCACAGATACGCAGTATTTT.

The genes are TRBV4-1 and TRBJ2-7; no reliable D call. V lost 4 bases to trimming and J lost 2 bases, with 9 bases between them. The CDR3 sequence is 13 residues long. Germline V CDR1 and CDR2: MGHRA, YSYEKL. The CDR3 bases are TGCGCCAGCAGCCCCCCCGGAACCTACGAGCAGTACTTC. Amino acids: CASSPPGTYEQYF.

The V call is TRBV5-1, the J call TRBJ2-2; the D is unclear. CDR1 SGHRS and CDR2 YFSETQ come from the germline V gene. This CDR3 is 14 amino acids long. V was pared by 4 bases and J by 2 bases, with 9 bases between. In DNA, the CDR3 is TGCGCCAGCAGCCCCGGGCTAAACACCGGGGAGCTGTTTTTT. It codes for CASSPGLNTGELFF.

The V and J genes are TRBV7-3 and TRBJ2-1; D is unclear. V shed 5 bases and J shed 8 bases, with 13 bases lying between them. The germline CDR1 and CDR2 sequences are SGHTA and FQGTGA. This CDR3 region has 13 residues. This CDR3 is CASSQTWVDEQFF. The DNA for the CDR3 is TGTGCCAGCAGCCAAACCTGGGTGGATGAGCAGTTCTTC.

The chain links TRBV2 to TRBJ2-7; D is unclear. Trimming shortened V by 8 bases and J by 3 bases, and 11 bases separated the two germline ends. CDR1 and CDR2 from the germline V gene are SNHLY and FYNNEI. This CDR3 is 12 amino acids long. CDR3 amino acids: CASGPYLYEQYF. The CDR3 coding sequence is TGTGCCAGCGGACCCTATCTCTACGAGCAGTACTTC.

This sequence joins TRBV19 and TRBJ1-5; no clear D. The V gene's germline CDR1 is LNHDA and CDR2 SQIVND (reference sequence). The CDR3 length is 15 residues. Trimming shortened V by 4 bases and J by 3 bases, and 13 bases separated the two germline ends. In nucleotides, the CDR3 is TGTGCCAGTAGTACCCCCAGCGGGTTCAATCAGCCCCAGCATTTT. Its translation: CASSTPSGFNQPQHF. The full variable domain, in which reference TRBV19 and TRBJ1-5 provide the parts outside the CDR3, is DGGITQSPKYLFRKEGQNVTLSCEQNLNHDAMYWYRQDPGQGLRLIYYSQIVNDFQKGDIAEGYSVSREKKESFPLTVTSAQKNPTAFYLCASSTPSGFNQPQHFGDGTRLSIL.

The CDR3, as DNA: TGTGCCAGCAGCCCTTCTTGGGGTTGGGCGCGGGAGCAGTACTTC. This codes for CASSPSWGWAREQYF. V is TRBV28 and J is TRBJ2-7, with unresolved D. The CDR3 runs 15 residues. CDR1 is MDHEN, CDR2 SYDVKM, per germline. The V end was cut by 6 bases, the J end by 7 bases, with 22 bases between.